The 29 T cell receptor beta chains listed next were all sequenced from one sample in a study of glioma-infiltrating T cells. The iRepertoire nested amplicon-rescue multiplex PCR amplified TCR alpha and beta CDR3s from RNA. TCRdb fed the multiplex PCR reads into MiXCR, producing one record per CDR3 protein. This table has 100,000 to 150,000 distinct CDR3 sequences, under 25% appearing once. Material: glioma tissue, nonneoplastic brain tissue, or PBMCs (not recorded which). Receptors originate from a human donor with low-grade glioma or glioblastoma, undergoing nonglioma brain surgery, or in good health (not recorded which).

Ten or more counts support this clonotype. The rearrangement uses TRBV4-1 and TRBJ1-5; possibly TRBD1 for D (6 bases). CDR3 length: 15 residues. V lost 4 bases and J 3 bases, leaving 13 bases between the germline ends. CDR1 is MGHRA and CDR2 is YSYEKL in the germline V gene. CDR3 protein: CASSPGQSNNQPQHF. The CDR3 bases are TGCGCCAGCAGCCCCGGACAGAGCAACAATCAGCCCCAGCATTTT.

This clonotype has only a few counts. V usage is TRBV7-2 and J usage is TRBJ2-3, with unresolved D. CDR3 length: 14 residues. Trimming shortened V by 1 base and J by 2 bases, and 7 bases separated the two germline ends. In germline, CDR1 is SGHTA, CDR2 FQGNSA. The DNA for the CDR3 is TGTGCCAGCAGCTTAGTCGACCCCACAGATACGCAGTATTTT. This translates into CASSLVDPTDTQYF.

The chain's CDR3 is CASSQRQRTYTF. The DNA for the CDR3 is TGTGCCAGCAGCCAAAGGCAGAGGACCTACACCTTC. The V and J genes are TRBV3-1 and TRBJ1-2; D ambiguous. The germline V gene encodes CDR1 LGHDT and CDR2 YNNKEL (reference sequence). The CDR3 covers 12 residues. V lost 2 bases and J 10 bases, leaving 11 bases between the germline ends.

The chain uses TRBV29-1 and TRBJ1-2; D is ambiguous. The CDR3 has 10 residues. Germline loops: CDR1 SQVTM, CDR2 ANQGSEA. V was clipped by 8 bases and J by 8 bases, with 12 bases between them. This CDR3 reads CSHKAEGYTF. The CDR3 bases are TGCAGCCACAAAGCAGAGGGCTACACCTTC. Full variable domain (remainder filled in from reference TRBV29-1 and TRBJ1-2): SAVISQKPSRDICQRGTSLTIQCQVDSQVTMMFWYRQQPGQSLTLIATANQGSEATYESGFVIDKFPISRPNLTFSTLTVSNMSPEDSSIYLCSHKAEGYTFGSGTRLTVV.

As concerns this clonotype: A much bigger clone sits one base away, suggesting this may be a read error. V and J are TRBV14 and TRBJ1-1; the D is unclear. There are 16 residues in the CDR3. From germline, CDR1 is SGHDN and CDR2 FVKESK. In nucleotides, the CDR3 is TGTGCCAGCAGACAAGAAGAAAACCCAAGTATGACTGAAGCTTTCTTT. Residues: CASRQEENPSMTEAFF. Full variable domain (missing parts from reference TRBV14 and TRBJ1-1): EAGVTQFPSHSVIEKGQTVTLRCDPISGHDNLYWYRRVMGKEIKFLLHFVKESKQDESGMPNNRFLAERTGGTYSTLKVQPAELEDSGVYFCASRQEENPSMTEAFFGQGTRLTVV.

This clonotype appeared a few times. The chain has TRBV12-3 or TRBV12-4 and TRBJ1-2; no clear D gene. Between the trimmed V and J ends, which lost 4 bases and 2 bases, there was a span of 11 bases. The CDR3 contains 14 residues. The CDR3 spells CASSSAAVNYGYTF. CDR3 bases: TGTGCCAGCAGTTCCGCCGCAGTAAACTATGGCTACACCTTC.

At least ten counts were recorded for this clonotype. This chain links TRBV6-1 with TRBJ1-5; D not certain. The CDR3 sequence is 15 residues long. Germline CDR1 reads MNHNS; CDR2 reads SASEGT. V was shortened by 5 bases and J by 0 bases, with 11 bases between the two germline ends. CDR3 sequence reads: CASSLRVPSNQPQHF. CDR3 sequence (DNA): TGTGCCAGCAGTTTGAGGGTCCCTAGCAATCAGCCCCAGCATTTT.

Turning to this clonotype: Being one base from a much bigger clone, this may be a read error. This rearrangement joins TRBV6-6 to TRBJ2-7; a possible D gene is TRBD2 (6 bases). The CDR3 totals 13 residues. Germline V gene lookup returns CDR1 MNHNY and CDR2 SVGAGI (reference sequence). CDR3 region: CASSSWTTPELYV. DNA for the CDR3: TGTGCCAGCAGCTCATGGACTACACCTGAGCTGTACGTC.

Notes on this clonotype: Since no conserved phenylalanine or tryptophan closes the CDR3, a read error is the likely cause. The CDR3 spells CASRVGTANVLTL. CDR3 nucleotides: TGTGCCAGCAGAGTAGGGACAGCCAACGTCCTGACTCTC. This sequence joins TRBV7-9 and TRBJ2-6; D perhaps matches TRBD1 (6 bases). The CDR3 extends over 13 amino acids. The V end lost 6 bases, the J end lost 7 bases, and 10 bases lay between the germline ends. Germline loops: CDR1 SEHNR, CDR2 FQNEAQ (reference sequence).

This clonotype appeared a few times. This CDR3 is CASSVQAEAFF. The DNA for the CDR3 is TGTGCCAGCAGTGTTCAGGCTGAAGCTTTCTTT. The chain is built from TRBV2 and TRBJ1-1; no reliable D call. CDR1 and CDR2 (germline): SNHLY, FYNNEI. Trimming cost V 4 bases and J 6 bases, with 6 bases left between them. The CDR3 length is 11 residues.

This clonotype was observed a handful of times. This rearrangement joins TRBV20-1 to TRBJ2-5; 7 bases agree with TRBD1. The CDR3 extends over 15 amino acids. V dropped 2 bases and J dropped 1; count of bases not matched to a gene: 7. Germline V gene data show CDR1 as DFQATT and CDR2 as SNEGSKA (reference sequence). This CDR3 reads CSARPLQGLQETQYF. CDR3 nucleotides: TGCAGTGCTAGACCTCTACAGGGGCTCCAAGAGACCCAGTACTTC.

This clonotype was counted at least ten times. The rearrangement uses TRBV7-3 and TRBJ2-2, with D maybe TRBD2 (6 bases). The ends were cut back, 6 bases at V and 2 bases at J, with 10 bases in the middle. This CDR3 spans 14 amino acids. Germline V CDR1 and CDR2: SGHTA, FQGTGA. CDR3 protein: CASRRDFNTGELFF. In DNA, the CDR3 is TGTGCCAGCAGGCGGGACTTTAACACCGGGGAGCTGTTTTTT.

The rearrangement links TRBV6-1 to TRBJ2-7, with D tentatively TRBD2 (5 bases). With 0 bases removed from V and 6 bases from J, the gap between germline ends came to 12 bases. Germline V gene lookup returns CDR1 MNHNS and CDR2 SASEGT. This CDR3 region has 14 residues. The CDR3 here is CASSEAGRGFEQYV. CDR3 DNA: TGTGCCAGCAGTGAAGCAGGCCGGGGATTCGAGCAGTACGTC.

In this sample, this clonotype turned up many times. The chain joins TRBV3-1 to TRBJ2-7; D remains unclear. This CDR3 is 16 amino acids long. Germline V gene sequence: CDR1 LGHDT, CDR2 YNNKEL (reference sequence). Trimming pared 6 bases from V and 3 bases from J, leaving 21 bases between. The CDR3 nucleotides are TGTGCCAGCAGACCAGGACGTACCGTAACTATCTACGAGCAGTACGTC. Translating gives CASRPGRTVTIYEQYV.

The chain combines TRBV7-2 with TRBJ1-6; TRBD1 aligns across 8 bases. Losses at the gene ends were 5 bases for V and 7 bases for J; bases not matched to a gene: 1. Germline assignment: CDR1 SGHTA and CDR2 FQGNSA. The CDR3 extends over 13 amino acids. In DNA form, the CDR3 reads TGTGCCAGCAGCCGGGACAGGAATTCACCCCTCCACTTT. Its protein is CASSRDRNSPLHF.

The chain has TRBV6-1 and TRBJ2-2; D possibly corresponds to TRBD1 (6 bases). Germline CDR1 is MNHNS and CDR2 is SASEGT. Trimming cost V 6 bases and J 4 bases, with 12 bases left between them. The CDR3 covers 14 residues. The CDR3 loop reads CASSPDSSTGELFF. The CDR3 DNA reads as TGTGCCAGCAGCCCGGACAGTTCCACCGGGGAGCTGTTTTTT.

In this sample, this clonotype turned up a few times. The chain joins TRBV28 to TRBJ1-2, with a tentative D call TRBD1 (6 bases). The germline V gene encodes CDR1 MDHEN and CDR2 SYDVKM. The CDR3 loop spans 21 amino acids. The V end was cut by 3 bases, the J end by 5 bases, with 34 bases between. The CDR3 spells CASSFYGFGPPSGTNPYGYTF. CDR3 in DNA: TGTGCCAGCAGTTTTTATGGGTTCGGACCTCCTTCCGGGACAAATCCTTATGGCTACACCTTC.

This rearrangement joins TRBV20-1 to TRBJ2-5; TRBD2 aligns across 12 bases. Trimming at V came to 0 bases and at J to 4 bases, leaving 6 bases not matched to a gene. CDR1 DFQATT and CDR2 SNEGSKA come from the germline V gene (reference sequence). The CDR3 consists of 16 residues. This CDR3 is CSARDLLAGGVETQYF. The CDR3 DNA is TGCAGTGCTAGAGATTTGCTAGCGGGGGGGGTAGAGACCCAGTACTTC.

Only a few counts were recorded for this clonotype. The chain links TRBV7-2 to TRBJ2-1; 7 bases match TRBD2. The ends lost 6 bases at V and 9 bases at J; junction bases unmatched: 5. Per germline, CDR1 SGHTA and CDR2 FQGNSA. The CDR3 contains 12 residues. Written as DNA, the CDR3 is TGTGCCAGCAGTACCCCGGGGGGTGAGCAGTTCTTC. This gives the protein CASSTPGGEQFF.

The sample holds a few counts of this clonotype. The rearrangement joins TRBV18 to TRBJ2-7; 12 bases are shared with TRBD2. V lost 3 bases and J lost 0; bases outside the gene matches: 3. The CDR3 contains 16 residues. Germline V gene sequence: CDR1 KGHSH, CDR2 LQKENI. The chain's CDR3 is CASSPKTSGSSYEQYV. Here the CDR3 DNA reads TGTGCCAGCTCACCTAAGACTAGCGGGAGCTCCTACGAGCAGTACGTC.

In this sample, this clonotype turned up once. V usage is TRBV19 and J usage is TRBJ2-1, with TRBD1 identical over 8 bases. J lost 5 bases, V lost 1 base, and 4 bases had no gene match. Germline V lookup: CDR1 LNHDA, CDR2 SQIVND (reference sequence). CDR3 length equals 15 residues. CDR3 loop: CASSIVGTGNNEQFF. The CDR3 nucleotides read TGTGCCAGTAGTATAGTCGGGACAGGCAACAATGAGCAGTTCTTC.

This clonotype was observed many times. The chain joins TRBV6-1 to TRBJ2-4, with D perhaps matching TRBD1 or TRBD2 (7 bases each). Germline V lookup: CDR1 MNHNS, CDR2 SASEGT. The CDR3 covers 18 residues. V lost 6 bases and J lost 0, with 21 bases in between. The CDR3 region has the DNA TGTGCCAGCAGGTCCCGGGCTACAGGGGAGGGAGCCAAAAACATTCAGTACTTC. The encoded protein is CASRSRATGEGAKNIQYF.

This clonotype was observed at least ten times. The CDR3 region is CASSGIRGGNQPQHF. CDR3 sequence (DNA): TGCGCCAGCAGCGGGATCAGGGGTGGTAATCAGCCCCAGCATTTT. The V gene is TRBV4-1, the J gene TRBJ1-5, with D perhaps TRBD1 (6 bases). Germline V gives CDR1 MGHRA, CDR2 YSYEKL. Trimming took off 5 bases at V and 4 bases at J, with 15 bases between the two ends. The CDR3 totals 15 residues.

Here the CDR3 DNA reads TGCAGCGTCGCCCCAAGGACAGGGGCGGCAGATACGCAGTATTTT. It is translated as CSVAPRTGAADTQYF. The gene calls are TRBV29-1 and TRBJ2-3; TRBD1 aligns across 9 bases. V lost 6 bases, J lost 4 bases, and 11 bases stayed unmatched. The CDR3 runs 15 residues. The germline CDR1 and CDR2 sequences are SQVTM and ANQGSEA.

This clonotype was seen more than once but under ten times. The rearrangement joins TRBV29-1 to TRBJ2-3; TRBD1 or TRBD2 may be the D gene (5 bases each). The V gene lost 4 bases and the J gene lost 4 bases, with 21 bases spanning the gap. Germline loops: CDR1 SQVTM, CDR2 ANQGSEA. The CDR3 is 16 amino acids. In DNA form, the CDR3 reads TGCAGCGTTGGTGGGACCCCCAGTCGAATCGCAGATACGCAGTATTTT. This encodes CSVGGTPSRIADTQYF.

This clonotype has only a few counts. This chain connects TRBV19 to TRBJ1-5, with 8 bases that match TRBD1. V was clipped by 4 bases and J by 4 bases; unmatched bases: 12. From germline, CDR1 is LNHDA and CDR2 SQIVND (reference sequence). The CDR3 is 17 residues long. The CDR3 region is CASSKPPWTGTNQPQHF. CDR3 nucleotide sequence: TGTGCCAGTAGTAAGCCTCCCTGGACAGGGACTAATCAGCCCCAGCATTTT.

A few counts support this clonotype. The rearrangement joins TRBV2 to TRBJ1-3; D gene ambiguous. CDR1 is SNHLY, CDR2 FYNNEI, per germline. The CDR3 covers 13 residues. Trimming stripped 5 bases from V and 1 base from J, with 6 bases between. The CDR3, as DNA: TGTGCCAGCAGTCTCGAGTCTGGAAACACCATATATTTT. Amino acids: CASSLESGNTIYF. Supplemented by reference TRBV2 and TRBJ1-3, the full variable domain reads EPEVTQTPSHQVTQMGQEVILRCVPISNHLYFYWYRQILGQKVEFLVSFYNNEISEKSEIFDDQFSVERPDGSNFTLKIRSTKLEDSAMYFCASSLESGNTIYFGEGSWLTVV.

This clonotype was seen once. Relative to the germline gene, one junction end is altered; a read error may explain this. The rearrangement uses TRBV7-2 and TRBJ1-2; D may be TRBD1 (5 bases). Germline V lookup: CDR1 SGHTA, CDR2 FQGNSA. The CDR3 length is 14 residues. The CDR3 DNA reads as TGTGCCAGCAGCTTAGCGGGGGAGCTCGGTGGCTGCACCTTC. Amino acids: CASSLAGELGGCTF.

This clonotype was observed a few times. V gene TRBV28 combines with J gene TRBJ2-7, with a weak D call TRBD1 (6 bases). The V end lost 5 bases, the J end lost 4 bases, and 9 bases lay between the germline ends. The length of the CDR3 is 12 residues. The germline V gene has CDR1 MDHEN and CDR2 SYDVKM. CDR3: CASSNRAYEQYV. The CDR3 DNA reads TGTGCCAGCAGTAACAGGGCGTACGAGCAGTACGTC.